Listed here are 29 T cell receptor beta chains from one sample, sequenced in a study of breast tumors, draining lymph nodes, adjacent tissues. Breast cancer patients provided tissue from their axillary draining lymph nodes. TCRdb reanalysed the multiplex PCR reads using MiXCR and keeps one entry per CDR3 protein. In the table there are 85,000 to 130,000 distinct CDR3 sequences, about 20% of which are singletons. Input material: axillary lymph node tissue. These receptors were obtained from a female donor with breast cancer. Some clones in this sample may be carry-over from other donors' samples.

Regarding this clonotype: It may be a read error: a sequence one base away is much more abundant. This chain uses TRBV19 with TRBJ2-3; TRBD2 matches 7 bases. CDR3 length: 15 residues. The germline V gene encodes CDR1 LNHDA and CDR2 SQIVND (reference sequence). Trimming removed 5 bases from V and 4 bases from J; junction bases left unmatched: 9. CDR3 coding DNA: TGTGCCAGTAGTCCCGGACTAGTGGTCGCAGATACGCAGTATTTT. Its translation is CASSPGLVVADTQYF.

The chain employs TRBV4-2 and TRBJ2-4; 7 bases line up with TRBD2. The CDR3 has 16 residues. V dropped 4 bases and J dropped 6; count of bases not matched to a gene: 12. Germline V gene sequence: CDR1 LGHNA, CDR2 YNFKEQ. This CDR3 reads CASSPRGGSGLNIQYF. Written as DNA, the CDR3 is TGTGCCAGCAGCCCGAGGGGCGGGAGTGGGCTAAACATTCAGTACTTC.

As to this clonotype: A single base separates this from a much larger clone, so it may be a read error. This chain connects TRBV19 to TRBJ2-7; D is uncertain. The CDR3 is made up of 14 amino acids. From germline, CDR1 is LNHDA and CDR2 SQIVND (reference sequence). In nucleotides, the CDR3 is TGTGCCAGTGGCCCTCTAGGGTATCCCTACGAGCAGCACTTC. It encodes CASGPLGYPYEQHF.

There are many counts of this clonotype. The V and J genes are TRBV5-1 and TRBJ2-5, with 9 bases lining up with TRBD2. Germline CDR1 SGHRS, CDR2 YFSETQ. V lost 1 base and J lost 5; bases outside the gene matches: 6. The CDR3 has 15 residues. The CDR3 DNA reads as TGCGCCAGCAGCTTGAGGAGCGGGGGGAGGGAGACCCAGTACTTC. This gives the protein CASSLRSGGRETQYF.

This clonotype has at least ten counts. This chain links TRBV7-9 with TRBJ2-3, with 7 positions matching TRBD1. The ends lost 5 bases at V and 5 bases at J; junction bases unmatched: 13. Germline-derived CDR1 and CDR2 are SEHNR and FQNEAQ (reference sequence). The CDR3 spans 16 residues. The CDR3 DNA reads TGTGCCAGCAGCAGTGACAGGGTTCCACGGGGAGATACGCAGTATTTT. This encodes CASSSDRVPRGDTQYF.

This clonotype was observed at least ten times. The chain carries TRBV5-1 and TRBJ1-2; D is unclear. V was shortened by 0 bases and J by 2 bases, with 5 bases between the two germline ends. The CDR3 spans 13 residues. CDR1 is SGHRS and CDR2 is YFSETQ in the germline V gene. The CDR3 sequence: CASSLERNYGYTF. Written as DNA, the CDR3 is TGCGCCAGCAGCTTGGAAAGGAACTATGGCTACACCTTC. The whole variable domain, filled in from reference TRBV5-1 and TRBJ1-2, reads KAGVTQTPRYLIKTRGQQVTLSCSPISGHRSVSWYQQTPGQGLQFLFEYFSETQRNKGNFPGRFSGRQFSNSRSEMNVSTLELGDSALYLCASSLERNYGYTFGSGTRLTVV.

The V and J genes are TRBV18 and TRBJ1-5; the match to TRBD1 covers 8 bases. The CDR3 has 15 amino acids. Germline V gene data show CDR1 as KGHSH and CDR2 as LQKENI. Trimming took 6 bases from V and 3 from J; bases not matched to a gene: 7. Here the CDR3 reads CASSRGTGNNQPQHF. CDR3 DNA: TGTGCCAGCTCTCGAGGGACAGGAAACAATCAGCCCCAGCATTTT.

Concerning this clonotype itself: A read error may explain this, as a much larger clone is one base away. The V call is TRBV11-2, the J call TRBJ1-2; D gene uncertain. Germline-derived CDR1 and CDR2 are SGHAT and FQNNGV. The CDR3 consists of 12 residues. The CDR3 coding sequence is TGTGCCAACAGCATGCGGTTTCGTGGCTACACCTTC. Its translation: CANSMRFRGYTF. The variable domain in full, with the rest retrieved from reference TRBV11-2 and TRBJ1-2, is EAGVAQSPRYKIIEKRQSVAFWCNPISGHATLYWYQQILGQGPKLLIQFQNNGVVDDSQLPKDRFSAERLKGVDSTLKIQPAKLEDSAVYLCANSMRFRGYTFGSGTRLTVV.

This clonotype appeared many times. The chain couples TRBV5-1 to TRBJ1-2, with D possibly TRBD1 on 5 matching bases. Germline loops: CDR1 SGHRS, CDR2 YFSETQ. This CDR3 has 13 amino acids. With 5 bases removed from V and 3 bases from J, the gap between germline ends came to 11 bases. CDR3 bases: TGCGCCAGCAGATTTACAGGATACTATGGCTACACCTTC. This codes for CASRFTGYYGYTF. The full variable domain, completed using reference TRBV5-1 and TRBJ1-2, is KAGVTQTPRYLIKTRGQQVTLSCSPISGHRSVSWYQQTPGQGLQFLFEYFSETQRNKGNFPGRFSGRQFSNSRSEMNVSTLELGDSALYLCASRFTGYYGYTFGSGTRLTVV.

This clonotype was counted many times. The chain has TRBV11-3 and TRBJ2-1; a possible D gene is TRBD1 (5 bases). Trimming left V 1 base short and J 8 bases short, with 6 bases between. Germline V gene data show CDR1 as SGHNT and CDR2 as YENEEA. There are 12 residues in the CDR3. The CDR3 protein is CASSLVGDEQFF. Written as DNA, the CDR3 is TGTGCCAGCAGCTTAGTAGGGGATGAGCAGTTCTTC.

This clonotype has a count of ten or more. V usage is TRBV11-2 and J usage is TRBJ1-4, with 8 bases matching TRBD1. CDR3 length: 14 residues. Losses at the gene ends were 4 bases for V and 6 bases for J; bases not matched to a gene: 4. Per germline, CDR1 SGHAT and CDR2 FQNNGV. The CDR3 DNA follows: TGTGCCAGCAGCTCTTTGGACAGGGATGAAAAACTGTTTTTT. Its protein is CASSSLDRDEKLFF.

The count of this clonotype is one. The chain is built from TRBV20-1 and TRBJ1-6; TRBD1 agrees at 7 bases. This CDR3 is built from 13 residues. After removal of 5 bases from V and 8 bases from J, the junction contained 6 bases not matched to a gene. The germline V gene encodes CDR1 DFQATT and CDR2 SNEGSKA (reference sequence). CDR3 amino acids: CSAYPQGDSPLHF. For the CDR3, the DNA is TGCAGTGCTTACCCCCAGGGGGATTCACCCCTCCACTTT.

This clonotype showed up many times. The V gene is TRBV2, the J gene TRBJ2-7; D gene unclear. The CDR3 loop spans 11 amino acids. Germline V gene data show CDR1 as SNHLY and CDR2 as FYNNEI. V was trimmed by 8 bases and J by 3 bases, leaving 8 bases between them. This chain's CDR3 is CASFRDYEQYF. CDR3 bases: TGTGCCAGCTTTAGGGACTACGAGCAGTACTTC.

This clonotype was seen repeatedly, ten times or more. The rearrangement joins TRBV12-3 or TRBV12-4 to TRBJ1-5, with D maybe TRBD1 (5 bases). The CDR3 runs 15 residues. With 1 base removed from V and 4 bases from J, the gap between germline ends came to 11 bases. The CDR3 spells CASSLVPRGNQPQHF. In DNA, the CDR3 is TGTGCCAGCAGTTTAGTACCTCGGGGGAATCAGCCCCAGCATTTT.

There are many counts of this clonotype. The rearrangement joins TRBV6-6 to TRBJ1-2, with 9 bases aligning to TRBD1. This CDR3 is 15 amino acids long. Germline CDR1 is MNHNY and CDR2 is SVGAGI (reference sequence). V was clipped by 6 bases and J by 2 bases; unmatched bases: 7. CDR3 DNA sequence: TGTGCCAGCAGCCGCGACAGGGGGACAAACTATGGCTACACCTTC. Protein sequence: CASSRDRGTNYGYTF.

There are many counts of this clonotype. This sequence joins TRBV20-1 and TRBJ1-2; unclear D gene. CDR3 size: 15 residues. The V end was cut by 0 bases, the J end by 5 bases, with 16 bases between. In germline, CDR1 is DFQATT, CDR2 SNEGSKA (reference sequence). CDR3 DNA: TGCAGTGCTAGAGATCAGCGGAGAGGGTTTTATGGCTACACCTTC. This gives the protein CSARDQRRGFYGYTF.

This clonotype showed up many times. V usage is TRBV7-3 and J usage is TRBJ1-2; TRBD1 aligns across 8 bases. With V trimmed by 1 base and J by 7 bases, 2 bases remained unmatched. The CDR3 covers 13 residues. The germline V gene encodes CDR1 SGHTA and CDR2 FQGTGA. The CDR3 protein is CASSLKQGGGYTF. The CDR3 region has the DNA TGTGCCAGCAGCTTAAAACAGGGGGGTGGCTACACCTTC. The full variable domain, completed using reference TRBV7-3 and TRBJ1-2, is GAGVSQTPSNKVTEKGKYVELRCDPISGHTALYWYRQSLGQGPEFLIYFQGTGAADDSGLPNDRFFAVRPEGSVSTLKIQRTERGDSAVYLCASSLKQGGGYTFGSGTRLTVV.

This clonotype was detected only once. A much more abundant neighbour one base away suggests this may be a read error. The CDR3 here is CASSARGRILSEKLFF. In DNA form, the CDR3 reads TGTGCCAGCAGCGCAAGGGGACGGATACTTAGTGAAAAACTGTTTTTT. The chain employs TRBV11-2 and TRBJ1-4; D possibly corresponds to TRBD1 (5 bases). Trimming removed 5 bases from V and 7 bases from J, with 20 bases in between. Germline V gene data show CDR1 as SGHAT and CDR2 as FQNNGV. CDR3 length: 16 residues.

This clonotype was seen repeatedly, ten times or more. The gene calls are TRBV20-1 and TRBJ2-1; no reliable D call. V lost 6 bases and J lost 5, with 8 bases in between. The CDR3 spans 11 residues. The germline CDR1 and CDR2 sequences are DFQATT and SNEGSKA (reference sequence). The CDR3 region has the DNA TGCAGTGCCTTAAAAAACAATGAGCAGTTCTTC. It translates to CSALKNNEQFF.

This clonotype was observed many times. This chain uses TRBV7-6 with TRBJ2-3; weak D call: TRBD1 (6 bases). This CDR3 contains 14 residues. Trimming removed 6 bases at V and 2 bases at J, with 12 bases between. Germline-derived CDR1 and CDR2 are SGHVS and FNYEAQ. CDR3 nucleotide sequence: TGTGCCAGCAGGATGGGACACTACACAGATACGCAGTATTTT. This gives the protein CASRMGHYTDTQYF.

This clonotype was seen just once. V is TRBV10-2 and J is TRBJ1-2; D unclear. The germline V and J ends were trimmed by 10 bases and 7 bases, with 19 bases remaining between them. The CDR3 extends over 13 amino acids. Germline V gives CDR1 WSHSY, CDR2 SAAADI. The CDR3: CATKQAADCGYTF. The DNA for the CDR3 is TGCGCCACTAAACAAGCTGCCGACTGTGGCTACACCTTC.

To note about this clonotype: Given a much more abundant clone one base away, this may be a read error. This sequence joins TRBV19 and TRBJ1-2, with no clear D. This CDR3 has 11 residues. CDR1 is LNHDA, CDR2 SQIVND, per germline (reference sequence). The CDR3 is CASSIGHGCTF. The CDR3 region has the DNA TGTGCCAGTAGTATAGGGCACGGCTGCACCTTC.

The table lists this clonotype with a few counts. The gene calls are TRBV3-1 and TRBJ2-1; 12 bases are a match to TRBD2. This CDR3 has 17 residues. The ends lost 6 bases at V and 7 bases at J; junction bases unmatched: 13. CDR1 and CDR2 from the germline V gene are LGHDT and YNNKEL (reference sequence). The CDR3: CASSPTSGSIRGNEQFF. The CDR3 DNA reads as TGTGCCAGCAGTCCGACTAGCGGGAGTATCAGAGGGAATGAGCAGTTCTTC.

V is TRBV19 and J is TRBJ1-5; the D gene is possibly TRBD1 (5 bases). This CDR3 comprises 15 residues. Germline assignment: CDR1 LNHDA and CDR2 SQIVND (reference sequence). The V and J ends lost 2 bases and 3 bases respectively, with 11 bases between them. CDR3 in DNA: TGTGCCAGTAGTATATCAGGGAGTGCCAATCAGCCCCAGCATTTT. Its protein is CASSISGSANQPQHF. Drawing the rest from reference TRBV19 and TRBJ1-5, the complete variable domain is DGGITQSPKYLFRKEGQNVTLSCEQNLNHDAMYWYRQDPGQGLRLIYYSQIVNDFQKGDIAEGYSVSREKKESFPLTVTSAQKNPTAFYLCASSISGSANQPQHFGDGTRLSIL.

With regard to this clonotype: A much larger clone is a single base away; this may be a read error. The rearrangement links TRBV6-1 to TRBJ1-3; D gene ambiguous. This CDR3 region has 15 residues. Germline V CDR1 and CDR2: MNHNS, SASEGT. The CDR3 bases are TGTGCCAGCGTGCGGGGAAGTAGCTCTGGAAGCACCATATATTTT. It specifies CASVRGSSSGSTIYF.

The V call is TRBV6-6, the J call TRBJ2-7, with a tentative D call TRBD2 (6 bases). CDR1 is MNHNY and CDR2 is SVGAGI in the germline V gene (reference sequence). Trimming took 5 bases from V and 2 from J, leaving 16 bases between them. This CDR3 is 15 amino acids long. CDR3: CASSEGSGDPYEQYF. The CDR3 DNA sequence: TGTGCCAGCAGTGAAGGGTCGGGGGACCCCTACGAGCAGTACTTC.

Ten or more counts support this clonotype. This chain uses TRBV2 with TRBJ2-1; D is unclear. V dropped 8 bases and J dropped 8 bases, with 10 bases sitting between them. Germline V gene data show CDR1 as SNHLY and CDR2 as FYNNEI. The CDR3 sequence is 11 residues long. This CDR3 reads CASLSGYEQFF. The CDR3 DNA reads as TGTGCCAGCCTTTCGGGCTATGAGCAGTTCTTC.

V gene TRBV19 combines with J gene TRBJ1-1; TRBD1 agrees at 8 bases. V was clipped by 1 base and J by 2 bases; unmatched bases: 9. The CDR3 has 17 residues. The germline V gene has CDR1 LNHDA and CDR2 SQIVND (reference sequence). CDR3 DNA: TGTGCCAGTAGTATAGTGTCCAGGGGGCGAGCAAACACTGAAGCTTTCTTT. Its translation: CASSIVSRGRANTEAFF.

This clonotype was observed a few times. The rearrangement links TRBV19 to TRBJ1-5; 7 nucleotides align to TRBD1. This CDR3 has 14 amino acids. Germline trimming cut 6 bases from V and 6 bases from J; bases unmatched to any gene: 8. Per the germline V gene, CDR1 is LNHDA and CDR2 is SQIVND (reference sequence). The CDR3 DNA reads TGTGCCAGTAGCCCACAACAGGGGAGTCAGCCCCAGCATTTT. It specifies CASSPQQGSQPQHF.